Detailed here is one TCR beta chain. The antigen is not known. These data belong to a study of cytomegalovirus exposure and HLA in healthy donors. Study-wide points: Within an earlier analysis, most TCR beta V segments proved productive either about 87% or about 30% of the time. When presence/absence was analysed, sequencing depth was taken to be roughly uniform across donors. An Asian-associated ancestry cluster reportedly showed fewer N-insertions than the approximately 600-donor mean in a later analysis.

This CDR3 contains 11 residues. V trimming: 3 bases; J trimming: 7 bases; junction bases outside the gene matches: 1. In germline, CDR1 is GTSNPN, CDR2 SVGIG (reference sequence). PCR amplification relied on 60 Vbeta primers (plus 13 Jbeta primers). Only in-frame clones appear in the TCRdb table, and some are missing; sequencing was by immunoSEQ multiplex PCR. This sample has 100,000 to 120,000 clones, with under 85% found just once. V and J are TRBV30 and TRBJ1-2; 8 positions match TRBD1. The material sequenced was PBMCs. This TCR was recovered from a man under 40 in good health and CMV-seronegative. In DNA, the CDR3 is TGTGCCTGGAGAGACAGGGGTGGCTACACCTTC. Its translation is CAWRDRGGYTF.